What follows are 15 T cell receptor beta chains derived from one specimen sequenced in a study of blood T cells in healthy people across ages. For the second PCR, which ran for about 6 to 11 cycles, a sample-barcoded 5' primer and a J-beta primer mix were used. TCRdb re-called the 5' RACE reads with MiXCR, one entry per CDR3 protein. The sample lists approximately 600,000 distinct CDR3 sequences; under 70% were seen once. Sequencing was done on a sample of blood. These receptors were collected from a man in his 60s in good health.

At least ten counts were recorded for this clonotype. This chain joins TRBV11-2 and TRBJ2-7; 9 nucleotides align to TRBD1. V trimming: 5 bases; J trimming: 3 bases; junction bases outside the gene matches: 5. CDR3 size: 14 residues. CDR1 is SGHAT and CDR2 is FQNNGV in the germline V gene. The CDR3 region is CASSPRTGVYEQYF. The DNA for the CDR3 is TGTGCCAGCAGCCCTCGGACAGGGGTCTACGAGCAGTACTTC.

The chain joins TRBV5-1 to TRBJ2-1, with 7 positions matching TRBD2. This CDR3 is built from 13 residues. Germline V gives CDR1 SGHRS, CDR2 YFSETQ. The V and J ends lost 2 bases and 7 bases, in that order; junction bases with no gene match: 3. The CDR3 loop reads CASSFWGGNEQFF. In DNA, the CDR3 is TGCGCCAGCAGCTTTTGGGGAGGGAATGAGCAGTTCTTC.

This clonotype was detected only a few times. The rearrangement uses TRBV5-1 and TRBJ2-5; tentative D call: TRBD2 (6 bases). The germline V gene encodes CDR1 SGHRS and CDR2 YFSETQ. The CDR3 consists of 15 residues. Trimming shortened V by 6 bases and J by 2 bases, and 17 bases separated the two germline ends. CDR3 in amino acids: CASTSAGGLQETQYF. The CDR3 bases are TGCGCCAGCACGTCGGCCGGGGGACTTCAAGAGACCCAGTACTTC.

The rearrangement uses TRBV12-3 or TRBV12-4 and TRBJ2-3, with D possibly TRBD2 on 5 matching bases. This CDR3 comprises 13 residues. V was trimmed by 0 bases and J by 6 bases, leaving 7 bases between them. In DNA form, the CDR3 reads TGTGCCAGCAGTTTAGCACTAGAGGATACGCAGTATTTT. Encoded protein: CASSLALEDTQYF.

This chain joins TRBV6-1 and TRBJ2-5; 9 bases map to TRBD1. From germline, CDR1 is MNHNS and CDR2 SASEGT. The CDR3 has 13 residues. J gave up 4 bases and V 7 bases, and 4 bases lay outside the gene matches. CDR3 residues: CASTNRGRETQYF. CDR3 DNA: TGTGCCAGCACTAACAGGGGGCGAGAGACCCAGTACTTC.

The V gene is TRBV7-2, the J gene TRBJ1-1; a weak D match, TRBD1 (6 bases). Trimming removed 5 bases at V and 0 bases at J, with 16 bases between. CDR1 is SGHTA and CDR2 is FQGNSA in the germline V gene. The CDR3 sequence is 16 residues long. The CDR3 here is CASSNRAAGMNTEAFF. Here the CDR3 DNA reads TGTGCCAGCAGCAACAGGGCCGCGGGCATGAACACTGAAGCTTTCTTT.

The chain combines TRBV11-2 with TRBJ2-5; D tentatively fits TRBD1 or TRBD2 (5 bases each). This CDR3 region has 15 residues. The germline V gene encodes CDR1 SGHAT and CDR2 FQNNGV. Trimming removed 5 bases from V and 0 bases from J, with 13 bases in between. CDR3 residues: CASSPNEGYQETQYF. CDR3 nucleotides: TGTGCCAGCAGCCCCAACGAGGGGTACCAAGAGACCCAGTACTTC.

This clonotype has only a few counts. CDR3 region: CSTPGQKNIQYF. The CDR3, as DNA: TGCAGTACACCGGGACAGAAAAACATTCAGTACTTC. The chain employs TRBV20-1 and TRBJ2-4; TRBD1 agrees at 7 bases. Per germline, CDR1 DFQATT and CDR2 SNEGSKA (reference sequence). The CDR3 sequence is 12 residues long. The junction had 5 bases not matched to a gene; V was cut back by 8 bases and J by 4 bases.

The gene calls are TRBV4-1 and TRBJ1-1, with 7 bases aligning to TRBD1. There are 12 residues in the CDR3. Germline V CDR1 and CDR2: MGHRA, YSYEKL. With 2 bases clipped from V and 8 bases from J, the junction kept 2 bases outside the gene matches. CDR3 region: CASSQRDREAFF. The CDR3 nucleotides are TGCGCCAGCAGCCAACGGGACAGAGAAGCTTTCTTT.

CDR3 nucleotide sequence: TGCAGCGCCTCAGGGGGCAGCAGGAATACGCAGTATTTT. Translated: CSASGGSRNTQYF. V and J are TRBV29-1 and TRBJ2-3, with 8 bases fitting TRBD1. This CDR3 contains 13 residues. CDR1 is SQVTM and CDR2 is ANQGSEA in the germline V gene. V was pared by 7 bases and J by 7 bases, with 10 bases of the junction left unmatched.

The table lists this clonotype with many counts. The chain is built from TRBV5-1 and TRBJ2-3; 7 bases align to TRBD2. From germline, CDR1 is SGHRS and CDR2 YFSETQ. V dropped 0 bases and J dropped 4; count of bases not matched to a gene: 5. This CDR3 has 15 amino acids. The CDR3 DNA reads TGCGCCAGCAGCTTGGGGATAGCGGGCCCAGATACGCAGTATTTT. This gives the protein CASSLGIAGPDTQYF.

This chain joins TRBV6-6 and TRBJ1-4, with D perhaps matching TRBD1 (5 bases). This CDR3 is built from 15 residues. V was pared by 8 bases and J by 7 bases, with 20 bases between. CDR1 is MNHNY, CDR2 SVGAGI, per germline (reference sequence). CDR3 nucleotides: TGTGCCAGCCGAGGACATTCCACAAGGGGTGAAAAACTGTTTTTT. As protein: CASRGHSTRGEKLFF.

The gene calls are TRBV24-1 and TRBJ2-2; the D gene is possibly TRBD1 (6 bases). Trimming cost V 2 bases and J 5 bases, with 8 bases left between them. The CDR3 totals 14 residues. Germline-derived CDR1 and CDR2 are KGHDR and SFDVKD. The CDR3 is CATSDYRVTGELFF. The CDR3 DNA is TGTGCCACCAGTGATTACAGGGTGACCGGGGAGCTGTTTTTT.

V and J are TRBV20-1 and TRBJ2-1; unclear D gene. Trimming removed 6 bases at V and 4 bases at J, with 10 bases between. CDR1 and CDR2 (germline): DFQATT, SNEGSKA (reference sequence). The CDR3 has 12 amino acids. CDR3 residues: CSAPEIYNEQFF. CDR3 sequence (DNA): TGCAGTGCCCCAGAGATTTACAATGAGCAGTTCTTC.

The chain combines TRBV12-3 or TRBV12-4 with TRBJ2-5; no clear D. CDR3 size: 14 residues. V lost 6 bases and J lost 2, with 13 bases in between. The DNA of the CDR3 is TGTGCCAGCAGCCCCGAGGTTCCTCAAGAGACCCAGTACTTC. The encoded protein is CASSPEVPQETQYF.